The rows below give T cell receptor beta chains drawn from one sample of a study of beta chain features in type 1 diabetes. Method: immunoSEQ multiplex PCR; TCRdb's copy keeps in-frame clones and lacks some. Of 900,000 or so clones in the sample, roughly 16% were seen once. Material for sequencing was naive CD4+ T cells from blood. The receptors come from a woman younger than 30 in good health. Each CDR3 is given with its conserved first and last residue. A D gene is named only where the DNA matches it firmly. Size is stated for part of the rows, as once, few or many counts, or as a class when the clone is expanded.

D gene: TRBD1; J gene: TRBJ2-5; clone size: few; V gene: TRBV5-1; CDR3 protein: CASSWGQGTQETQYF; CDR3 DNA: TGCGCCAGCAGCTGGGGACAGGGGACCCAAGAGACCCAGTACTTC
D gene: TRBD1; J gene: TRBJ2-5; clone size: few; V gene: TRBV10-3; CDR3 protein: CAIKGDREKETQYF; CDR3 DNA: TGTGCCATCAAAGGGGACAGGGAAAAAGAGACCCAGTACTTC
D gene: -; J gene: TRBJ2-1; clone size: few; V gene: TRBV27; CDR3 protein: CASRQGLYNEQFF; CDR3 DNA: TGTGCCAGCAGACAGGGTCTATACAATGAGCAGTTCTTC
D gene: -; J gene: TRBJ1-1; clone size: few; V gene: TRBV21-1; CDR3 protein: CASSQTARGRNTEAFF; CDR3 DNA: TGTGCCAGCAGCCAAACTGCTAGGGGACGGAACACTGAAGCTTTCTTT
D gene: TRBD2; J gene: TRBJ2-2; clone size: -; V gene: TRBV5-4; CDR3 protein: CASSGLAGQTGELFF; CDR3 DNA: TGTGCCAGCAGCGGACTAGCGGGACAGACCGGGGAGCTGTTTTTT
D gene: -; J gene: TRBJ2-7; clone size: few; V gene: TRBV10-3; CDR3 protein: CAIRDSSALTYEQYF; CDR3 DNA: TGTGCCATCAGGGACTCTAGCGCATTAACCTACGAGCAGTACTTC
D gene: -; J gene: TRBJ1-2; clone size: few; V gene: TRBV2; CDR3 protein: CASSPSANYGYTF; CDR3 DNA: TGTGCCAGCAGTCCGTCGGCTAACTATGGCTACACCTTC
D gene: -; J gene: TRBJ2-5; clone size: few; V gene: TRBV7-9; CDR3 protein: CASSLGMEGETQYF; CDR3 DNA: TGTGCCAGCAGCTTAGGAATGGAGGGAGAGACCCAGTACTTC
D gene: -; J gene: TRBJ1-2; clone size: -; V gene: TRBV28; CDR3 protein: CASSYPETPNPYGYTF; CDR3 DNA: TGTGCCAGCAGTTACCCAGAAACACCAAACCCCTATGGCTACACCTTC
D gene: -; J gene: TRBJ1-2; clone size: few; V gene: TRBV7-9; CDR3 protein: CASSLGSWWPHGGYTF; CDR3 DNA: TGTGCCAGCAGCTTAGGGTCTTGGTGGCCCCACGGGGGCTACACCTTC
D gene: -; J gene: TRBJ2-4; clone size: -; V gene: TRBV29-1; CDR3 protein: CSVGSAKNIQYF; CDR3 DNA: TGCAGCGTTGGTTCAGCCAAAAACATTCAGTACTTC
D gene: -; J gene: TRBJ1-2; clone size: -; V gene: TRBV7-9; CDR3 protein: CASSFEGYGYTF; CDR3 DNA: TGTGCCAGCAGCTTTGAAGGCTATGGCTACACCTTC
D gene: -; J gene: TRBJ2-5; clone size: few; V gene: TRBV20-1; CDR3 protein: CSAYWYETQYF; CDR3 DNA: TGCAGTGCTTACTGGTACGAGACCCAGTACTTC
D gene: TRBD2; J gene: TRBJ2-3; clone size: -; V gene: TRBV4-3; CDR3 protein: CASSQDTGGGKQYF; CDR3 DNA: TGCGCCAGCAGCCAAGATACGGGGGGGGGAAAACAGTATTTT
D gene: -; J gene: TRBJ2-6; clone size: few; V gene: TRBV10-3; CDR3 protein: CAIRPFGGSGANVLTF; CDR3 DNA: TGTGCCATCCGCCCCTTTGGGGGCTCTGGGGCCAACGTCCTGACTTTC
D gene: TRBD1; J gene: TRBJ1-1; clone size: -; V gene: TRBV27; CDR3 protein: CASRNRGNLMNTEAFF; CDR3 DNA: TGTGCCAGCAGAAACAGGGGAAACCTTATGAACACTGAAGCTTTCTTT
D gene: -; J gene: TRBJ2-1; clone size: few; V gene: TRBV10-3; CDR3 protein: CATAAEGIQVYHEQFF; CDR3 DNA: TGTGCCACGGCCGCCGAAGGGATACAGGTTTACCATGAGCAGTTCTTC
D gene: TRBD1; J gene: TRBJ2-2; clone size: -; V gene: TRBV7-6; CDR3 protein: CASTQGQGDYTGELFF; CDR3 DNA: TGTGCCAGCACCCAGGGACAGGGGGACTACACCGGGGAGCTGTTTTTT
D gene: TRBD2; J gene: TRBJ2-1; clone size: few; V gene: TRBV14; CDR3 protein: CASSHRGSTYNEQFF; CDR3 DNA: TGTGCCAGCAGTCACCGCGGGAGCACATACAATGAGCAGTTCTTC
D gene: -; J gene: TRBJ1-5; clone size: few; V gene: TRBV7-2; CDR3 protein: CASSFFQGVSQPQHF; CDR3 DNA: TGTGCCAGCAGCTTCTTCCAGGGCGTTAGTCAGCCCCAGCATTTT
D gene: -; J gene: TRBJ2-1; clone size: few; V gene: TRBV20-1; CDR3 protein: CSVGTYNEQFF; CDR3 DNA: TGCAGTGTAGGGACCTACAATGAGCAGTTCTTC
D gene: -; J gene: TRBJ1-3; clone size: -; V gene: TRBV7-2; CDR3 protein: CASSLFQGTGNTIYF; CDR3 DNA: TGTGCCAGCAGCCTTTTCCAGGGGACTGGAAACACCATATATTTT
D gene: TRBD2; J gene: TRBJ2-2; clone size: few; V gene: TRBV28; CDR3 protein: CASSRAGETGELFF; CDR3 DNA: TGTGCCAGCAGTAGAGCGGGAGAGACCGGGGAGCTGTTTTTT
D gene: -; J gene: TRBJ1-2; clone size: few; V gene: TRBV7-8; CDR3 protein: CASSLFNRGSYGYTF; CDR3 DNA: TGTGCCAGCAGCTTATTCAATCGAGGGAGCTATGGCTACACCTTC
D gene: -; J gene: TRBJ2-1; clone size: -; V gene: TRBV18; CDR3 protein: CASSPLAGPYNEQFF; CDR3 DNA: TGTGCCAGCTCACCTCTGGCGGGACCGTACAATGAGCAGTTCTTC
D gene: TRBD2; J gene: TRBJ2-3; clone size: -; V gene: TRBV18; CDR3 protein: CASSPREAQYF; CDR3 DNA: TGTGCCAGCTCACCGCGGGAGGCGCAGTATTTT
D gene: -; J gene: TRBJ1-2; clone size: -; V gene: TRBV7-2; CDR3 protein: CASSTNRANYGYTF; CDR3 DNA: TGTGCCAGCAGCACTAACAGGGCTAACTATGGCTACACCTTC
D gene: -; J gene: TRBJ2-7; clone size: few; V gene: TRBV28; CDR3 protein: CASSSSQGFVHEQYF; CDR3 DNA: TGTGCCAGCAGCTCGTCCCAGGGTTTCGTCCACGAGCAGTACTTC
D gene: TRBD2; J gene: TRBJ2-7; clone size: few; V gene: TRBV7-2; CDR3 protein: CASSSGLAANYEQYF; CDR3 DNA: TGTGCCAGCTCCTCCGGGCTAGCGGCCAACTACGAGCAGTACTTC
D gene: TRBD2; J gene: TRBJ2-3; clone size: -; V gene: TRBV9; CDR3 protein: CASSGLAGVDTQYF; CDR3 DNA: TGTGCCAGCAGCGGACTAGCGGGAGTGGATACGCAGTATTTT
D gene: TRBD1; J gene: TRBJ2-7; clone size: -; V gene: TRBV6-5; CDR3 protein: CASSYSGQGGEQYF; CDR3 DNA: TGTGCCAGCAGTTACTCGGGACAGGGGGGCGAGCAGTACTTC
D gene: -; J gene: TRBJ2-5; clone size: -; V gene: TRBV6-5; CDR3 protein: CASSHQGGTQYF; CDR3 DNA: TGTGCCAGCAGCCATCAGGGGGGGACCCAGTACTTC
D gene: -; J gene: TRBJ2-5; clone size: -; V gene: TRBV18; CDR3 protein: CASARLRSETQYF; CDR3 DNA: TGTGCCAGCGCCCGGTTGAGGTCAGAGACCCAGTACTTC
D gene: TRBD2; J gene: TRBJ2-5; clone size: -; V gene: TRBV9; CDR3 protein: CASSVKGTSPETQYF; CDR3 DNA: TGTGCCAGCAGCGTTAAGGGGACTAGCCCTGAGACCCAGTACTTC
D gene: -; J gene: TRBJ1-2; clone size: -; V gene: TRBV6-5; CDR3 protein: CASSYERLYGYTF; CDR3 DNA: TGTGCCAGCAGTTACGAGAGACTATATGGCTACACCTTC
D gene: -; J gene: TRBJ1-5; clone size: -; V gene: TRBV6-6; CDR3 protein: CASSYPGRVGNQPQHF; CDR3 DNA: TGTGCCAGCAGTTACCCCGGCAGGGTGGGCAATCAGCCCCAGCATTTT
D gene: -; J gene: TRBJ2-7; clone size: few; V gene: TRBV29-1; CDR3 protein: CSATGPYEQYF; CDR3 DNA: TGCAGCGCCACAGGGCCCTACGAGCAGTACTTC
D gene: TRBD1; J gene: TRBJ1-5; clone size: few; V gene: TRBV10-3; CDR3 protein: CAISGDSPGPQHF; CDR3 DNA: TGTGCCATCAGTGGGGACAGTCCAGGGCCCCAGCATTTT
D gene: TRBD2; J gene: TRBJ2-1; clone size: -; V gene: TRBV11-2; CDR3 protein: CASSATWGLAGHEQFF; CDR3 DNA: TGTGCCAGCAGCGCAACTTGGGGACTAGCGGGTCATGAGCAGTTCTTC
D gene: -; J gene: TRBJ1-5; clone size: -; V gene: TRBV15; CDR3 protein: CATSQGENNQPQHF; CDR3 DNA: TGTGCCACCAGCCAGGGAGAAAACAATCAGCCCCAGCATTTT
D gene: -; J gene: TRBJ2-7; clone size: -; V gene: TRBV18; CDR3 protein: CASSPINSYEQYF; CDR3 DNA: TGTGCCAGCTCACCGATTAACAGCTACGAGCAGTACTTC
D gene: -; J gene: TRBJ2-5; clone size: -; V gene: TRBV6-5; CDR3 protein: CASSSTRYVQYF; CDR3 DNA: TGTGCCAGCAGTTCGACTAGATATGTCCAGTACTTC
D gene: -; J gene: TRBJ1-4; clone size: few; V gene: TRBV9; CDR3 protein: CASSAQGQPYEKLFF; CDR3 DNA: TGTGCCAGCAGCGCGCAGGGGCAGCCCTATGAAAAACTGTTTTTT
D gene: -; J gene: TRBJ1-2; clone size: -; V gene: TRBV29-1; CDR3 protein: CSVDGRGGYTF; CDR3 DNA: TGCAGCGTCGATGGGCGGGGCGGCTACACCTTC
D gene: -; J gene: TRBJ2-3; clone size: -; V gene: TRBV7-2; CDR3 protein: CASSLAASGFSTDTQYF; CDR3 DNA: TGTGCCAGCAGCTTAGCGGCCAGCGGCTTCTCCACAGATACGCAGTATTTT
D gene: TRBD2; J gene: TRBJ2-3; clone size: few; V gene: TRBV5-4; CDR3 protein: CASSLAGGNLDTQYF; CDR3 DNA: TGTGCCAGCAGCTTGGCGGGAGGAAATTTAGATACGCAGTATTTT
D gene: -; J gene: TRBJ2-5; clone size: -; V gene: TRBV9; CDR3 protein: CASSASRYWDRGETQYF; CDR3 DNA: TGTGCCAGCAGCGCATCGAGGTACTGGGATCGAGGGGAGACCCAGTACTTC